This entry lists 23 T cell receptor beta chains sequenced from one sample in a study of spatial heterogeneity in lung cancer. Time point defined: sample taken at primary tumor resection. Extraction of whole RNA from tumor, nontumor lung or frozen PBMC preceded unsorted sequencing. From the 5' RACE reads, TCRdb called clonotypes with MiXCR, one entry per CDR3 protein. The data hold 35,000 to 45,000 distinct CDR3 sequences, with 4% to 6% observed a single time. Sequenced material: PBMCs, taken at surgery. These receptors came from a female donor with early-stage non-small cell lung cancer.

The table lists this clonotype with many counts. This chain links TRBV7-9 with TRBJ2-7, with a weak D call TRBD2 (6 bases). The CDR3 spans 12 residues. The germline V and J ends were trimmed by 3 bases and 9 bases, with 12 bases remaining between them. Germline CDR1 reads SEHNR; CDR2 reads FQNEAQ (reference sequence). CDR3 coding DNA: TGTGCCAGCAGCTTGTTGCAGGGAGGGCAGTACTTC. Its protein product is CASSLLQGGQYF.

This clonotype was recorded many times. The chain couples TRBV29-1 to TRBJ2-7; D may be TRBD2 (6 bases). CDR1 is SQVTM and CDR2 is ANQGSEA in the germline V gene. Trimming took off 7 bases at V and 2 bases at J, with 24 bases between the two ends. This CDR3 has 16 amino acids. The CDR3 region is CSAQERLDGETYEQYF. The CDR3 DNA is TGCAGCGCCCAGGAACGACTAGATGGGGAGACCTACGAGCAGTACTTC.

This clonotype was counted a few times. The genes are TRBV20-1 and TRBJ1-4, with D tentatively TRBD1 (5 bases). CDR3 length equals 13 residues. CDR1 is DFQATT and CDR2 is SNEGSKA in the germline V gene (reference sequence). V was trimmed by 6 bases and J by 2 bases, leaving 10 bases between them. CDR3 sequence: CSAAGRTNEKLFF. The DNA for the CDR3 is TGCAGTGCGGCGGGACGGACTAATGAAAAACTGTTTTTT.

This clonotype was picked up many times. This chain links TRBV3-1 with TRBJ1-3; no firm D call. With 2 bases removed from V and 4 bases from J, the gap between germline ends came to 9 bases. CDR3 length: 14 residues. Germline CDR1 and CDR2: LGHDT and YNNKEL (reference sequence). CDR3 protein: CASSQNGYGNTIYF. In DNA, the CDR3 is TGTGCCAGCAGCCAAAACGGTTACGGAAACACCATATATTTT.

This clonotype was seen repeatedly, ten times or more. The rearrangement links TRBV9 to TRBJ1-6; perhaps TRBD1 as D (6 bases). The CDR3 spans 15 residues. Germline CDR1 reads SGDLS; CDR2 reads YYNGEE. The V and J ends lost 0 bases and 5 bases respectively, with 9 bases between them. The CDR3: CASSVGRTDNSPLHF. As DNA, the CDR3 is TGTGCCAGCAGCGTAGGCAGGACAGATAATTCACCCCTCCACTTT. The full variable domain, in which reference TRBV9 and TRBJ1-6 provide the parts outside the CDR3, is DSGVTQTPKHLITATGQRVTLRCSPRSGDLSVYWYQQSLDQGLQFLIQYYNGEERAKGNILERFSAQQFPDLHSELNLSSLELGDSALYFCASSVGRTDNSPLHFGNGTRLTVT.

This clonotype was found many times. The CDR3, as DNA: TGCGCCAGCAGCTGGGGCGACACCACGGGAGGCTACACCTTC. The encoded protein is CASSWGDTTGGYTF. The chain joins TRBV5-1 to TRBJ1-2; D may be TRBD1 (5 bases). Germline V gives CDR1 SGHRS, CDR2 YFSETQ. The V end lost 3 bases, the J end lost 8 bases, and 17 bases lay between the germline ends. The CDR3 runs 14 residues. Using reference TRBV5-1 and TRBJ1-2 for the parts outside the CDR3, the full variable domain is KAGVTQTPRYLIKTRGQQVTLSCSPISGHRSVSWYQQTPGQGLQFLFEYFSETQRNKGNFPGRFSGRQFSNSRSEMNVSTLELGDSALYLCASSWGDTTGGYTFGSGTRLTVV.

This clonotype was observed many times. CDR3 residues: CASSLAGGPETQYF. In DNA form, the CDR3 reads TGTGCCAGCAGCCTAGCGGGGGGGCCAGAGACCCAGTACTTC. This chain uses TRBV12-3 or TRBV12-4 with TRBJ2-5; 12 bases match TRBD2. There are 14 residues in the CDR3. Losses at the gene ends were 6 bases for V and 4 bases for J; bases not matched to a gene: 3.

This clonotype was picked up many times. The chain carries TRBV25-1 and TRBJ2-1; 14 positions match TRBD2. The CDR3 is 16 residues long. Germline CDR1 reads MGHDK; CDR2 reads SYGVNS. Trimming cost V 4 bases and J 6 bases; bases outside gene matches: 5. CDR3 loop: CASSGPGLAGANEQFF. The CDR3 nucleotides are TGTGCCAGCAGTGGCCCGGGACTAGCGGGGGCCAATGAGCAGTTCTTC. Variable domain in full (rest from reference TRBV25-1 and TRBJ2-1): EADIYQTPRYLVIGTGKKITLECSQTMGHDKMYWYQQDPGMELHLIHYSYGVNSTEKGDLSSESTVSRIRTEHFPLTLESARPSHTSQYLCASSGPGLAGANEQFFGPGTRLTVL.

Only a few counts were recorded for this clonotype. CDR3 sequence (DNA): TGTGCCAGCAGTTACTCGACAGGGACTAATGAAAAACTGTTTTTT. Translation: CASSYSTGTNEKLFF. V gene TRBV6-6 combines with J gene TRBJ1-4; TRBD1 matches at 7 bases. Losses at the gene ends were 0 bases for V and 2 bases for J; bases not matched to a gene: 0. The CDR3 is 15 residues long. Germline V gene lookup returns CDR1 MNHNY and CDR2 SVGAGI (reference sequence).

This clonotype was seen more than once but under ten times. V gene TRBV18 combines with J gene TRBJ1-5; D uncertain. The CDR3 length is 12 residues. Germline-derived CDR1 and CDR2 are KGHSH and LQKENI. V dropped 6 bases and J dropped 6 bases, with 9 bases sitting between them. CDR3 residues: CASSGELQPQHF. CDR3 coding DNA: TGTGCCAGCTCTGGGGAGCTTCAGCCCCAGCATTTT.

This clonotype has a count of ten or more. The chain has TRBV4-3 and TRBJ1-2; tentative D call: TRBD1 (5 bases). V gave up 4 bases and J gave up 6 bases, with 15 bases separating them. This CDR3 is 14 amino acids long. Germline values: CDR1 LGHNA, CDR2 YSLEER. The CDR3 is CASSPGTRFNGYTF. The CDR3 coding sequence is TGCGCCAGCAGCCCCGGGACCCGTTTTAATGGCTACACCTTC.

This rearrangement joins TRBV27 to TRBJ2-7, with D hard to call. V was clipped by 0 bases and J by 1 base, with 4 bases between them. The germline gives CDR1 MNHEY, CDR2 SMNVEV (reference sequence). The CDR3 loop spans 13 amino acids. CDR3 in amino acids: CASSLSESYEQYF. In nucleotides, the CDR3 is TGTGCCAGCAGTTTATCGGAATCCTACGAGCAGTACTTC.

This clonotype was found many times. The V call is TRBV6-2 or TRBV6-3, the J call TRBJ2-1; no clear D gene. This CDR3 has 13 residues. Germline lookup yields CDR1 MNHEY and CDR2 SVGEGT. The germline V and J ends were trimmed by 7 bases and 7 bases, with 14 bases remaining between them. This chain's CDR3 is CASNGIGGNEQFF. The CDR3 bases are TGTGCCAGCAATGGAATAGGTGGTAATGAGCAGTTCTTC.

In this sample, this clonotype turned up many times. This chain joins TRBV27 and TRBJ2-1; unclear D gene. Germline V gives CDR1 MNHEY, CDR2 SMNVEV (reference sequence). Between the trimmed V and J ends, which lost 6 bases and 2 bases, there was a span of 17 bases. CDR3 length equals 16 residues. The CDR3 reads CASSPSLGRPYNEQFF. CDR3 bases: TGTGCCAGCAGCCCAAGTCTGGGCCGCCCCTACAATGAGCAGTTCTTC.

This clonotype was detected only a few times. The chain employs TRBV2 and TRBJ1-2; D unresolved. Germline CDR1 is SNHLY and CDR2 is FYNNEI. V dropped 8 bases and J dropped 6 bases, with 19 bases sitting between them. The CDR3 sequence is 14 residues long. The CDR3 is CASARNPLGDGYTF. CDR3 DNA sequence: TGTGCCAGCGCCAGGAACCCCCTTGGGGATGGCTACACCTTC.

This clonotype appeared many times. The chain is built from TRBV7-2 and TRBJ1-5; the D gene is possibly TRBD1 (6 bases). The CDR3 contains 14 residues. With 5 bases removed from V and 4 bases from J, the gap between germline ends came to 12 bases. Germline V gene sequence: CDR1 SGHTA, CDR2 FQGNSA. CDR3 bases: TGTGCCAGCAGCCGTGGGCAGGGGAATCAGCCCCAGCATTTT. This sequence encodes CASSRGQGNQPQHF.

This clonotype was seen more than once but under ten times. The chain uses TRBV3-1 and TRBJ1-5; D is perhaps TRBD1 (5 bases). CDR1 is LGHDT, CDR2 YNNKEL, per germline (reference sequence). Deletions cut 4 bases from V and 10 bases from J, with 14 bases between. The CDR3 has 13 residues. Here the CDR3 DNA reads TGTGCCAGCAGCCCCTCCCGACAGATTCCCCAGCATTTT. This encodes CASSPSRQIPQHF.

This clonotype was detected a few times. The chain combines TRBV7-2 with TRBJ2-7, with 7 bases fitting TRBD2. The germline V gene encodes CDR1 SGHTA and CDR2 FQGNSA. This CDR3 region has 14 residues. V dropped 5 bases and J dropped 4; count of bases not matched to a gene: 8. DNA for the CDR3: TGTGCCAGCAGCCGACGGCGGGGGACTTACGAGCAGTACTTC. This encodes CASSRRRGTYEQYF.

As for this clonotype: Just one base apart from a much larger clone, this may be a read error. The rearrangement joins TRBV13 to TRBJ2-4; no definite D call. CDR3 size: 12 residues. Germline CDR1 PRHDT, CDR2 FYEKMQ (reference sequence). Deletions cut 2 bases from V and 8 bases from J, with 7 bases between. This CDR3 is CASSLPRDIQYF. CDR3 DNA: TGTGCCAGCAGCTTACCCCGGGACATTCAGTACTTC. The complete variable domain, with remaining parts taken from reference TRBV13 and TRBJ2-4, reads AAGVIQSPRHLIKEKRETATLKCYPIPRHDTVYWYQQGPGQDPQFLISFYEKMQSDKGSIPDRFSAQQFSDYHSELNMSSLELGDSALYFCASSLPRDIQYFGAGTRLSVL.

This clonotype was seen ten or more times. This chain links TRBV20-1 with TRBJ2-7, with D tentatively TRBD1 (5 bases). The V gene lost 5 bases and the J gene lost 1 base, with 9 bases spanning the gap. Germline V gene data show CDR1 as DFQATT and CDR2 as SNEGSKA (reference sequence). This CDR3 has 12 amino acids. The CDR3 nucleotides are TGCAGTGCTGGGCAGGGTTCCTACGAGCAGTACTTC. Its translation: CSAGQGSYEQYF.

This clonotype appeared many times. V usage is TRBV19 and J usage is TRBJ1-6, with 8 bases fitting TRBD1. The CDR3 has 15 residues. The trim removed 3 bases at V and 6 bases at J, leaving 4 bases unmatched. Looked up from germline, CDR1 is LNHDA and CDR2 is SQIVND (reference sequence). CDR3 sequence (DNA): TGTGCCAGTAGTATCGAGACAGGGGTTAATTCACCCCTCCACTTT. It translates to CASSIETGVNSPLHF.

This clonotype was picked up many times. This sequence joins TRBV4-2 and TRBJ1-1; perhaps TRBD1 as D (5 bases). The germline CDR1 and CDR2 sequences are LGHNA and YNFKEQ. V dropped 2 bases and J dropped 4 bases, with 14 bases sitting between them. CDR3 size: 15 residues. The CDR3 sequence is CASSQPFGGGTEAFF. The CDR3 nucleotides are TGTGCCAGCAGCCAACCTTTTGGTGGGGGCACTGAAGCTTTCTTT.

This clonotype has at least ten counts. The rearrangement uses TRBV20-1 and TRBJ2-7, with 10 bases that match TRBD2. Per germline, CDR1 DFQATT and CDR2 SNEGSKA (reference sequence). V lost 5 bases, J lost 6 bases, and 7 bases stayed unmatched. This CDR3 has 13 amino acids. The CDR3 sequence is CSAQASGGLEQYF. The CDR3 DNA reads TGCAGTGCTCAGGCTAGCGGGGGCCTCGAGCAGTACTTC.